These T cell receptor beta chains were read from a single sample in a study of CD8 T cells in ankylosing spondylitis. Via MiXCR, TCRdb re-called the 5' RACE reads, giving one row per CDR3 protein. The sample holds 700,000 to 850,000 distinct CDR3 sequences, approximately 10% seen once. The specimen sequenced was blood, either unsorted or a sorted T cell fraction (not recorded which). Source of these receptors: a male donor with ankylosing spondylitis. The conserved cysteine and the conserved F or W are not part of the CDR3 here. Not every row has a clone size; where given, it reads once, few, many or a size class.

j_call: TRBJ2-5; clone_size: few; v_call: TRBV10-3; cdr3_aa: AISDVAGRAETQY
j_call: TRBJ1-1; clone_size: -; v_call: TRBV20-1; cdr3_aa: SARDRGSADTEAF
j_call: TRBJ2-3; clone_size: many; v_call: TRBV7-6; cdr3_aa: ASSRASGRGDTQY
j_call: TRBJ2-1; clone_size: -; v_call: TRBV15; cdr3_aa: ATSRPRPHEQF
j_call: TRBJ2-3; clone_size: few; v_call: TRBV2; cdr3_aa: ASILDRDSTDTQY
j_call: TRBJ2-5; clone_size: few; v_call: TRBV21-1; cdr3_aa: ASPRAGQETQY
j_call: TRBJ2-5; clone_size: few; v_call: TRBV7-6; cdr3_aa: ASSPQGPSGGVGTQY
j_call: TRBJ1-5; clone_size: few; v_call: TRBV20-1; cdr3_aa: SAPLSGNQPQH
j_call: TRBJ2-2; clone_size: -; v_call: TRBV9; cdr3_aa: ASSAWGADTGELF
j_call: TRBJ2-7; clone_size: -; v_call: TRBV12-3/TRBV12-4; cdr3_aa: ASSLGRGSATYEQY
j_call: TRBJ2-2; clone_size: many; v_call: TRBV7-8; cdr3_aa: ASSLRSGANTGELF
j_call: TRBJ2-7; clone_size: many; v_call: TRBV6-1; cdr3_aa: ASSRDSALYEQY
j_call: TRBJ2-7; clone_size: many; v_call: TRBV6-5; cdr3_aa: ASSYGGAGNSYEQY
j_call: TRBJ1-1; clone_size: many; v_call: TRBV5-1; cdr3_aa: ASSIGRRPIMNTEAF
j_call: TRBJ1-1; clone_size: many; v_call: TRBV12-3/TRBV12-4; cdr3_aa: ASSWRQGYAEAF
j_call: TRBJ1-1; clone_size: few; v_call: TRBV20-1; cdr3_aa: SAEWREITEAF
j_call: TRBJ1-1; clone_size: many; v_call: TRBV29-1; cdr3_aa: SVVDGPNTEAF
j_call: TRBJ1-5; clone_size: few; v_call: TRBV7-2; cdr3_aa: ASSPYGTAINQPQH
j_call: TRBJ2-7; clone_size: few; v_call: TRBV28; cdr3_aa: ASLLAGGHEQY
j_call: TRBJ1-3; clone_size: few; v_call: TRBV4-2; cdr3_aa: ASSQDSGSGNTIY
j_call: TRBJ2-7; clone_size: -; v_call: TRBV5-1; cdr3_aa: ASSLAIGRASYEQY
j_call: TRBJ2-4; clone_size: few; v_call: TRBV7-2; cdr3_aa: ASSDRQGANIQY